The source of this TCR beta chain is a study of T cells after yellow fever vaccination. Template switching with 5'RACE generated the TCR cDNA and added a universal primer site and UMIs. From the 5' RACE reads, TCRdb called clonotypes with MiXCR, one entry per CDR3 protein. The sample yields approximately 120,000 distinct CDR3 sequences, around 15% seen once. The germline CDR1 and CDR2 sequences are SGHDT and YYEEEE. With 3 bases clipped from V and 1 base from J, the junction kept 6 bases outside the gene matches. The CDR3 has 16 residues. Notes on this clonotype: Its antigen is currently unknown.

Regarding the study as a whole: FACS-sorted repertoires could harbor abundant contaminating bulk-population clonotypes.

V gene TRBV5-6 combines with J gene TRBJ2-3; 9 bases are shared with TRBD1. The clonotype comes from a man aged 18 to 29 who received the YFV17D yellow fever vaccine. Sequencing used CD8+ T cells sorted from PBMCs, obtained 5 days after the yellow fever booster vaccination. The CDR3 loop is CASSSGQGVGTDTQYF. The CDR3 nucleotides read TGTGCCAGCAGCTCGGGACAGGGCGTGGGCACAGATACGCAGTATTTT.